A selection of T cell receptor beta chains follows, all from one sample in a study of cytomegalovirus exposure and HLA in healthy donors. Only in-frame clones appear in the TCRdb table, and some are missing; sequencing was by immunoSEQ multiplex PCR. The data show 150,000 to 160,000 clones, with around 84% seen just once and around 5.6% held by the top ten. Specimen: PBMCs. The receptors derive from a woman between 40 and 55 years old in good health and CMV-seropositive. Each CDR3 is given with its conserved first and last residue. Fields, in order: CDR3 DNA, CDR3 protein, clone size, V gene, J gene, D gene. D genes are given only for firm matches. Some rows mark clone size as missing; the rest say once, few, many or name a class of expanded clone.

CDR3 DNA: TGTGCCACCAGCAGCTATTACAGGGGAGGCACCGGGGAGCTGTTTTTT; CDR3 protein: CATSSYYRGGTGELFF; clone size: NA; V gene: TRBV15; J gene: TRBJ2-2; D gene: NA
CDR3 DNA: TGCGCCAGCAGCTTGCGGGACCAGGGGGATGAGCAGTTCTTC; CDR3 protein: CASSLRDQGDEQFF; clone size: NA; V gene: TRBV5-1; J gene: TRBJ2-1; D gene: TRBD1
CDR3 DNA: TGTGCCAGCACCCCGGGTGAGGCCCCCTACGAGCAGTACTTC; CDR3 protein: CASTPGEAPYEQYF; clone size: NA; V gene: TRBV28; J gene: TRBJ2-7; D gene: NA
CDR3 DNA: TGTGCCAGCAGCCGTAGCGGGAGGGGCCAAGAGACCCAGTACTTC; CDR3 protein: CASSRSGRGQETQYF; clone size: NA; V gene: TRBV7-9; J gene: TRBJ2-5; D gene: TRBD2
CDR3 DNA: TGCGCCAGCAGCAAGGGACAGGGGGTCGGGGAGACCCAGTACTTC; CDR3 protein: CASSKGQGVGETQYF; clone size: NA; V gene: TRBV5-1; J gene: TRBJ2-5; D gene: TRBD1
CDR3 DNA: TGTGCCAGCAGCGTTAACAGGGGCGAACTGTTTTTT; CDR3 protein: CASSVNRGELFF; clone size: once; V gene: TRBV2; J gene: TRBJ1-4; D gene: TRBD1
CDR3 DNA: TGTGCCAGCAGTGCCTCACTTGGCACTGAAGCTTTCTTT; CDR3 protein: CASSASLGTEAFF; clone size: NA; V gene: TRBV2; J gene: TRBJ1-1; D gene: NA
CDR3 DNA: TGCGCCAGCAGCTTATTACTAGCGGGAGCTACCGGGGAGCTGTTTTTT; CDR3 protein: CASSLLLAGATGELFF; clone size: NA; V gene: TRBV5-1; J gene: TRBJ2-2; D gene: TRBD2
CDR3 DNA: TGTGCCAGCAGTTACTCCGGGGTGAACACTGAAGCTTTCTTT; CDR3 protein: CASSYSGVNTEAFF; clone size: few; V gene: TRBV6-5; J gene: TRBJ1-1; D gene: NA
CDR3 DNA: TGTGCCAGCAGCTTAGGCCAGGGTTATGGCTACACCTTC; CDR3 protein: CASSLGQGYGYTF; clone size: few; V gene: TRBV11-2; J gene: TRBJ1-2; D gene: NA
CDR3 DNA: TGTGCCAGCAGTTACTCGTACGGGAACACTGAAGCTTTCTTT; CDR3 protein: CASSYSYGNTEAFF; clone size: NA; V gene: TRBV6-5; J gene: TRBJ1-1; D gene: NA
CDR3 DNA: TGTGCCAGCAGCTTAGTATACTATGGCTACACCTTC; CDR3 protein: CASSLVYYGYTF; clone size: NA; V gene: TRBV7-9; J gene: TRBJ1-2; D gene: NA
CDR3 DNA: TGTGCCAGCAGAAACTCACAGGGTTCAGGCACTGAAGCTTTCTTT; CDR3 protein: CASRNSQGSGTEAFF; clone size: NA; V gene: TRBV28; J gene: TRBJ1-1; D gene: NA
CDR3 DNA: TGTGCCAGCAGTGAGACTAGCTTCACCGGGGAGCTGTTTTTT; CDR3 protein: CASSETSFTGELFF; clone size: NA; V gene: TRBV2; J gene: TRBJ2-2; D gene: TRBD2
CDR3 DNA: TGTGCCAGTAGATTAGCGGGAGGACCCGGGGAGCAGTTCTTC; CDR3 protein: CASRLAGGPGEQFF; clone size: NA; V gene: TRBV19; J gene: TRBJ2-1; D gene: TRBD2
CDR3 DNA: TGTGCCAGCAGCTCACCCTCTCGGACAGGGGGTTACGAGCAGTACTTC; CDR3 protein: CASSSPSRTGGYEQYF; clone size: few; V gene: TRBV5-6; J gene: TRBJ2-7; D gene: TRBD1
CDR3 DNA: TGTGCCAGCAGCCTCCGAGGGACTGCGGCGGTAACGGAGACCCAGTACTTC; CDR3 protein: CASSLRGTAAVTETQYF; clone size: once; V gene: TRBV7-2; J gene: TRBJ2-5; D gene: NA
CDR3 DNA: TGTGCCAGCAGCTCACAGGGAACGGTAAGGACTGAAGCTTTCTTT; CDR3 protein: CASSSQGTVRTEAFF; clone size: NA; V gene: TRBV5-4; J gene: TRBJ1-1; D gene: NA
CDR3 DNA: TGTGCCAGCAGCGATGGAGGGAACGCAGATACGCAGTATTTT; CDR3 protein: CASSDGGNADTQYF; clone size: NA; V gene: TRBV7-3; J gene: TRBJ2-3; D gene: NA
CDR3 DNA: TGTGCCAGCAGTTTAGGGACAGACAATCAGCCCCAGCATTTT; CDR3 protein: CASSLGTDNQPQHF; clone size: NA; V gene: TRBV7-9; J gene: TRBJ1-5; D gene: TRBD1
CDR3 DNA: TGTGCCAGCAGCAACCGGACAGGGGTAAATGAGCAGTTCTTC; CDR3 protein: CASSNRTGVNEQFF; clone size: once; V gene: TRBV11-2; J gene: TRBJ2-1; D gene: TRBD1
CDR3 DNA: TGTGCCAGCAGCTTAGATAGCGGGCCCCAGCATTTT; CDR3 protein: CASSLDSGPQHF; clone size: NA; V gene: TRBV7-9; J gene: TRBJ1-5; D gene: NA
CDR3 DNA: TGCGCCAGCAGCTTCGGGGGGACTAGTTTAAATGAGCAGTTCTTC; CDR3 protein: CASSFGGTSLNEQFF; clone size: NA; V gene: TRBV5-1; J gene: TRBJ2-1; D gene: TRBD2
CDR3 DNA: TGTGCCTGGAGCCTTCTAGTTAACACTGAAGCTTTCTTT; CDR3 protein: CAWSLLVNTEAFF; clone size: NA; V gene: TRBV30; J gene: TRBJ1-1; D gene: NA
CDR3 DNA: TGTGCCAGCAGCCCAGCTGGGACTAGCGGGGAGACCCAGTACTTC; CDR3 protein: CASSPAGTSGETQYF; clone size: NA; V gene: TRBV5-4; J gene: TRBJ2-5; D gene: TRBD2
CDR3 DNA: TGTGCCTGGACCGGACTAGCGGGAGGGCCCATGGAGCAGTTCTTC; CDR3 protein: CAWTGLAGGPMEQFF; clone size: NA; V gene: TRBV30; J gene: TRBJ2-1; D gene: TRBD2
CDR3 DNA: TGTGCCAGCAGGTTGGGACAGAAATCTAACTATGGCTACACCTTC; CDR3 protein: CASRLGQKSNYGYTF; clone size: NA; V gene: TRBV6-5; J gene: TRBJ1-2; D gene: TRBD1
CDR3 DNA: TGTGCCACCAGCAGAGATAGATCCCGGGCCGGGGAGCTGTTTTTT; CDR3 protein: CATSRDRSRAGELFF; clone size: NA; V gene: TRBV15; J gene: TRBJ2-2; D gene: NA
CDR3 DNA: TGTGCCAGCAGTGCTGTCATCCTCTACGGCTACACCTTC; CDR3 protein: CASSAVILYGYTF; clone size: NA; V gene: TRBV2; J gene: TRBJ1-2; D gene: NA
CDR3 DNA: TGTGCCAGCAGAAAGCCCGGGACACCGTACGAGCAGTACTTC; CDR3 protein: CASRKPGTPYEQYF; clone size: NA; V gene: TRBV6-5; J gene: TRBJ2-7; D gene: NA
CDR3 DNA: TGTGCCAGCAGCTTGGACAGGGTATTCACTGAAGCTTTCTTT; CDR3 protein: CASSLDRVFTEAFF; clone size: few; V gene: TRBV5-6; J gene: TRBJ1-1; D gene: NA